The rows below give T cell receptor beta chains drawn from one sample of a study of cytomegalovirus exposure and HLA in healthy donors. Clones were read by immunoSEQ multiplex PCR, and TCRdb kept only the in-frame ones, dropping some. Of approximately 170,000 clones listed, approximately 86% were seen once; the top ten hold approximately 1.5%. Sequencing input: PBMCs. The receptors here all came from a male donor in good health and CMV-seronegative. CDR3s include the opening cysteine and the closing phenylalanine or tryptophan. The D gene is left open where the match is weak. Clone size is given for some rows only: seen once, a few or many times, or a class if the clone is expanded.

>TRBV28|TRBJ2-1|TRBD2|-
TGTGCCAGCAGTTCACTAGCGATCTCCTACAATGAGCAGTTCTTC
CASSSLAISYNEQFF
>TRBV14|TRBJ2-3|TRBD2|-
TGTGCCAGCAGCCAATCTAGCGGGAGTATAGATACGCAGTATTTT
CASSQSSGSIDTQYF
>TRBV5-1|TRBJ1-1|TRBD1|-
TGCGCCAGCAGCTTGGGGACAGGGGTGAACACTGAAGCTTTCTTT
CASSLGTGVNTEAFF
>TRBV6-5|TRBJ1-2|TRBD1|-
TGTGCCAGCAGGCGGACAGGGATCTATGGCTACACCTTC
CASRRTGIYGYTF
>TRBV19|TRBJ1-2|-|-
TGTGCCAGTCGGGGACTAAGCTATGGCTACACCTTC
CASRGLSYGYTF
>TRBV7-2|TRBJ1-6|TRBD1|-
TGTGCCAGCAGCGCCGGACAGGGGGCAGGGAATTCACCCCTCCACTTT
CASSAGQGAGNSPLHF
>TRBV6-4|TRBJ2-1|TRBD1|-
TGTGCCAGCAGTGGAACCGGGACAGGCTCCAATGAGCAGTTCTTC
CASSGTGTGSNEQFF
>TRBV7-9|TRBJ2-7|-|-
TGTGCCAGCAGCTCAGACAGGACGTCCTACGAGCAGTACTTC
CASSSDRTSYEQYF
>TRBV13|TRBJ1-1|-|-
TGTGCCAGCAGAGAGCGGGGGGGCTGGGTCACTGAAGCTTTCTTT
CASRERGGWVTEAFF
>TRBV7-2|TRBJ2-1|TRBD2|-
TGTGCCAGCACCGCGACTAGCGGGAGAGTGGCCGAGCAGTTCTTC
CASTATSGRVAEQFF
>TRBV5-4|TRBJ2-1|TRBD2|-
TGTGCCAGCAGACGGGGCCTGACTAGCGGGAGGGACGATGAGCAGTTCTTC
CASRRGLTSGRDDEQFF
>TRBV9|TRBJ2-3|TRBD2|-
TGTGCCAGCAGCGTAGTATGGCTAGCGGGAGATACGCAGTATTTT
CASSVVWLAGDTQYF
>TRBV7-9|TRBJ1-6|TRBD1|few
TGTGCCAGCAGCTTGTCCATGACAGGGGCTAATTCACCCCTCCACTTT
CASSLSMTGANSPLHF
>TRBV5-1|TRBJ2-5|-|-
TGCGCCAGCAGCTTGGCCGTGAGGGAGTACCAAGAGACCCAGTACTTC
CASSLAVREYQETQYF
>TRBV21-1|TRBJ2-3|-|-
TGTGCCCCCACCCAGCACCTCCGGGACAGATCACGAGATACGCAGTATTTT
CAPTQHLRDRSRDTQYF
>TRBV5-1|TRBJ2-7|TRBD2|few
TGCGCCAGCAGCTTGGATTTGACTAGCGGGACGAGGACCTACGAGCAGTACTTC
CASSLDLTSGTRTYEQYF
>TRBV27|TRBJ1-1|-|once
TGTGCCAGCAGTTCCTGGAACACTGAAGCTTTCTTT
CASSSWNTEAFF
>TRBV4-3|TRBJ2-1|TRBD2|few
TGCGCCAGCAGCCAAGAAATCCCCGGGACTAGCGGGGGCAATGAGCAGTTCTTC
CASSQEIPGTSGGNEQFF
>TRBV6-1|TRBJ1-1|TRBD1|few
TGTGCCAGCAGGGGGACAGGGATAACTGAAGCTTTCTTT
CASRGTGITEAFF
>TRBV7-9|TRBJ2-1|-|-
TGTGCCAGCAGCTTAAGCTGGCGGGTACGCTCCTACAATGAGCAGTTCTTC
CASSLSWRVRSYNEQFF
>TRBV5-4|TRBJ1-1|-|-
TGTGCCAGCAGCTCTCAGGGAGGCACTGAAGCTTTCTTT
CASSSQGGTEAFF
>TRBV11-3|TRBJ2-7|-|-
TGTGCCAGCAGCACCAGGGGGGATACCTACGAGCAGTACTTC
CASSTRGDTYEQYF
>TRBV19|TRBJ2-2|-|-
TGTGCCAGTAGTATAGGACAGTTCGGGGGGGAGCTGTTTTTT
CASSIGQFGGELFF
>TRBV14|TRBJ2-1|-|-
TGTGCCAGCAGCCGGCTAGCCCTCAATGAGCAGTTCTTC
CASSRLALNEQFF
>TRBV19|TRBJ2-3|TRBD2|-
TGTGCCAGTACCCGCTCGGGACTAGAATGGACAGATACGCAGTATTTT
CASTRSGLEWTDTQYF
>TRBV11-2|TRBJ2-5|TRBD2|once
TGTGCCAGCAGCTTAGTGGAGCGGGGAAGAGGAGAGCAGTACTTC
CASSLVERGRGEQYF
>TRBV19|TRBJ2-3|TRBD1|-
TGTGCCAGTAGTATGCTTGGGACAGACACAGATACGCAGTATTTT
CASSMLGTDTDTQYF
>TRBV4-3|TRBJ2-1|TRBD2|-
TGCGCCAGCAGCCAAGATCCTAGCGGGAGTTCTTACAATGAGCAGTTCTTC
CASSQDPSGSSYNEQFF
>TRBV25-1|TRBJ1-4|TRBD1|-
TGTGCCAGCAGAAAAAAACAGGGGAGTGAAAAACTGTTTTTT
CASRKKQGSEKLFF
>TRBV29-1|TRBJ2-7|-|-
TGCAGCGTTGAAGTTTTGTTCACCGGCGAGCAGTACTTC
CSVEVLFTGEQYF
>TRBV10-3|TRBJ2-1|-|-
TGTGCCATCAGTGAGTCCGGGGGAGGTTACAATGAGCAGTTCTTC
CAISESGGGYNEQFF
>TRBV6-6|TRBJ2-5|-|-
TGTGCCAGCGGCCACGGGGGTATGGGGTCTGAGACCCAGTACTTC
CASGHGGMGSETQYF
>TRBV11-3|TRBJ2-7|TRBD2|-
TGTGCCAGCAGCTTGGGGGGGAGATCCGAGCAGTACTTC
CASSLGGRSEQYF
>TRBV13|TRBJ1-3|TRBD1|-
TGTGCCAGCAGCCCCCGGACAGGCGACGGTTCGGCGGGAAACACCATATATTTT
CASSPRTGDGSAGNTIYF
>TRBV2|TRBJ1-4|TRBD1|once
TGTGCCAGCAGTGCACAGGGGCTTAATGAAAAACTGTTTTTT
CASSAQGLNEKLFF
>TRBV5-5|TRBJ2-7|TRBD1|-
TGTGCCAGCAGCCGGGACAGGGGCACCTACGAGCAGTACTTC
CASSRDRGTYEQYF
>TRBV7-3|TRBJ2-1|TRBD2|-
TGTGCCAGCAGCAATTCACTAGCGGGGGGGGCCGGGGAGCAGTTCTTC
CASSNSLAGGAGEQFF
>TRBV2|TRBJ1-1|TRBD1|-
TGTGCCAGCAGGGGACAGGGACCGAACACTGAAGCTTTCTTT
CASRGQGPNTEAFF
>TRBV6-5|TRBJ2-7|TRBD2|-
TGTGCCAGCAGTTACTCTGGCGGGGGGACCTACGAGCAGTACTTC
CASSYSGGGTYEQYF
>TRBV4-3|TRBJ1-4|-|once
TGCGCCAGCAGCCAAGAGTGGGGGGGGTTTCATGAAAAACTGTTTTTT
CASSQEWGGFHEKLFF
>TRBV4-2|TRBJ2-7|-|-
TGTGCCAGCAGCCTCACTGAAGGGGGGGGGCTTTACGAGCAGTACTTC
CASSLTEGGGLYEQYF